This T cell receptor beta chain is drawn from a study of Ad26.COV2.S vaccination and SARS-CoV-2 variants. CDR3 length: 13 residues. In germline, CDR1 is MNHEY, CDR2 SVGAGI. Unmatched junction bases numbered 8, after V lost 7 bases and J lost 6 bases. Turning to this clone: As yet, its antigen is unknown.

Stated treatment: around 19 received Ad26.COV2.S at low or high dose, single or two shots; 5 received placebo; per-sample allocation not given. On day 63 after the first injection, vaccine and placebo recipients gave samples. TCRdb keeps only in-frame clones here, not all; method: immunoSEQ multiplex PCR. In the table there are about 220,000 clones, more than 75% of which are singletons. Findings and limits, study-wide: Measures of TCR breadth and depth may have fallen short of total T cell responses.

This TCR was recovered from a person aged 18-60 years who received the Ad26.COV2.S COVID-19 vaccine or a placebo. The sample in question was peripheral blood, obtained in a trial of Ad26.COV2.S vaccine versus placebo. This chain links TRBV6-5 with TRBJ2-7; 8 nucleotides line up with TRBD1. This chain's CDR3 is CASTPGQEGEQYF. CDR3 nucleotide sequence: TGTGCCAGCACCCCGGGACAGGAGGGCGAGCAGTACTTC.